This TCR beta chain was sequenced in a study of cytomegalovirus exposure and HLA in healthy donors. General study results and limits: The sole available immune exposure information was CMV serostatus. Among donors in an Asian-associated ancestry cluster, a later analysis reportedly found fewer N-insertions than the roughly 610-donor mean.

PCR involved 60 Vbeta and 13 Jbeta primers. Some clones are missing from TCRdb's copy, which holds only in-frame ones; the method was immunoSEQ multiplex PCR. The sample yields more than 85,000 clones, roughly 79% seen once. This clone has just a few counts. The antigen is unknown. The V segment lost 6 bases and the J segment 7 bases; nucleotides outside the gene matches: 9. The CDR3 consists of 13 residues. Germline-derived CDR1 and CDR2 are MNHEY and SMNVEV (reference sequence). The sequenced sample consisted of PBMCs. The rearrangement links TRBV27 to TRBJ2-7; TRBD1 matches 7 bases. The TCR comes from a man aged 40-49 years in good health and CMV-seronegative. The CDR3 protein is CASSHRQGREQYF. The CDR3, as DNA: TGTGCCAGCAGCCATAGACAGGGTCGGGAGCAGTACTTC.